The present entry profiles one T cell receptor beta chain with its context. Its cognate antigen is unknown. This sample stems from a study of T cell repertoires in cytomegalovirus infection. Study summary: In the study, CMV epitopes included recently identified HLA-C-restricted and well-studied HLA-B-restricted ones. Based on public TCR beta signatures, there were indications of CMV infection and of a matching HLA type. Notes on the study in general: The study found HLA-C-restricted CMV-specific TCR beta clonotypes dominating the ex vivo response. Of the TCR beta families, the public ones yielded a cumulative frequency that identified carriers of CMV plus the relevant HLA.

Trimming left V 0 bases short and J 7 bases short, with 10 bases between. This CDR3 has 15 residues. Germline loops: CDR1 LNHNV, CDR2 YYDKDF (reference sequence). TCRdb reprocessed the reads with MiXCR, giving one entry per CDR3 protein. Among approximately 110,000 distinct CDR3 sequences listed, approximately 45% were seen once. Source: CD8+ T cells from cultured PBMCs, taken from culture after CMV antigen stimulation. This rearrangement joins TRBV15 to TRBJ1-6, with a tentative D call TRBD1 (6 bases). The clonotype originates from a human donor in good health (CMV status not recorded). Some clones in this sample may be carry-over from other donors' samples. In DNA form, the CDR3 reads TGTGCCACCAGCAGAGATAGGCAGGGGAATTCACCCCTCCACTTT. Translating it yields CATSRDRQGNSPLHF.